This TCR beta chain was retrieved from a study of T cell responses to AZD1222 COVID-19 vaccine. Study context: Second-dose groups at about 4 or about 12 weeks were pooled.

The CDR3 covers 15 residues. V lost 0 bases to trimming and J lost 5 bases; unmatched junction nucleotides: 8. Germline CDR1 and CDR2: GTSNPN and SVGIG (reference sequence). Study findings and constraints: Donors were largely white British and mainly female; clonal diversity was possibly underestimated. Spike-specific TCR depth and breadth grew after two AZD1222 doses. Targeting of unmutated variant regions was reportedly seen in nearly half of spike-specific TCRs.

With regard to this clone: Its antigen remains unknown.

Some clones are missing from TCRdb's copy, which holds only in-frame ones; the method was immunoSEQ multiplex PCR. The data show 120,000 or so clones, 87% seen once. Sequenced here: peripheral blood, sampled on day 0 of AZD1222 vaccination. The clonotype originates from an adult in good health. V usage is TRBV30 and J usage is TRBJ1-2; 8 nucleotides agree with TRBD1. CDR3 DNA sequence: TGTGCCTGGAGTGTAGGAACAGGGGGATTATATGGCTACACCTTC. This sequence encodes CAWSVGTGGLYGYTF.